This T cell receptor (beta chain) was profiled in a study of blood T cell repertoires in COVID-19. Measured with immunoSEQ multiplex PCR; TCRdb has only the in-frame clones, and not every one. Here the sample spans more than 95,000 clones, over 60% being singletons. The CDR3 is 12 residues long. Germline V CDR1 and CDR2: SGHVS, FNYEAQ. V dropped 5 bases and J dropped 8 bases, with 12 bases sitting between them. Sequencing was performed on peripheral blood. The chain employs TRBV7-6 and TRBJ1-2; D gene uncertain. The TCR sequence derives from a man aged 40-49 years with active or convalescent COVID-19. The CDR3 loop reads CASSPRAGGYTF. Written as DNA, the CDR3 is TGTGCCAGCAGCCCGCGGGCGGGAGGCTACACCTTC.